The next 7 T cell receptor beta chains were all read from a single sample in a study of spatial heterogeneity in lung cancer. MiXCR was run by TCRdb on the 5' RACE reads, yielding one entry per CDR3 protein. Altogether about 120,000 distinct CDR3 sequences are present, 10% to 15% being singletons, with the ten largest covering approximately 16%. The time point is: blood at routine non-recurrence follow-up after resection. No cell sorting; template was whole RNA from tumor, lung tissue or PBMC. The sample consisted of PBMCs, taken at follow-up. These receptors all come from a male donor with early-stage non-small cell lung cancer.

This clonotype was recorded at least ten times. The V call is TRBV5-1, the J call TRBJ2-7; D call uncertain. The V end lost 0 bases, the J end lost 7 bases, and 11 bases lay between the germline ends. The CDR3 extends over 13 amino acids. Germline V gene lookup returns CDR1 SGHRS and CDR2 YFSETQ. CDR3 region: CASSLVGLFEQYF. CDR3 DNA sequence: TGCGCCAGCAGCTTGGTTGGGCTTTTTGAGCAGTACTTC.

This clonotype showed up many times. The gene calls are TRBV20-1 and TRBJ2-5, with a weak D call TRBD1 (6 bases). Per germline, CDR1 DFQATT and CDR2 SNEGSKA (reference sequence). Trimming pared 4 bases from V and 4 bases from J, leaving 19 bases between. This CDR3 comprises 15 residues. CDR3 nucleotide sequence: TGCAGTGCTAAGGCTTTGGAGACAGGCGGAGAGACCCAGTACTTC. Protein: CSAKALETGGETQYF.

This clonotype appeared a few times. The V gene is TRBV9, the J gene TRBJ2-7; TRBD2 matches at 12 bases. This CDR3 spans 15 amino acids. Germline assignment: CDR1 SGDLS and CDR2 YYNGEE. Trimming cost V 0 bases and J 5 bases; bases outside gene matches: 3. The CDR3 sequence: CASSVGTSGADEQYF. The CDR3 region has the DNA TGTGCCAGCAGCGTAGGGACTAGCGGGGCCGACGAGCAGTACTTC.

This clonotype has a count of ten or more. The J gene is TRBJ1-5, the V gene TRBV12-3 or TRBV12-4; 9 nucleotides align to TRBD1. V lost 7 bases to trimming and J lost 2 bases; unmatched junction nucleotides: 9. The CDR3 has 16 residues. The CDR3 region has the DNA TGTGCCAGCACTCGAGGGACAGGGTTGGGCAATCAGCCCCAGCATTTT. This codes for CASTRGTGLGNQPQHF.

The rearrangement joins TRBV19 to TRBJ1-1, with 9 bases lining up with TRBD1. CDR1 LNHDA and CDR2 SQIVND come from the germline V gene (reference sequence). This CDR3 spans 13 amino acids. The ends lost 3 bases at V and 9 bases at J; junction bases unmatched: 5. In nucleotides, the CDR3 is TGTGCCAGTAGTATGGCACAGGGGGCCAAAGCTTTCTTT. Encoded protein: CASSMAQGAKAFF.

This rearrangement joins TRBV7-2 to TRBJ2-1; D might be TRBD1 (6 bases). CDR3 size: 12 residues. Germline V lookup: CDR1 SGHTA, CDR2 FQGNSA. V was clipped by 6 bases and J by 8 bases, with 11 bases between them. The CDR3 protein is CASSWTVHEQFF. DNA for the CDR3: TGTGCCAGCAGTTGGACAGTTCATGAGCAGTTCTTC.

V and J are TRBV7-2 and TRBJ1-1, with D unresolved. The length of the CDR3 is 12 residues. CDR1 and CDR2 (germline): SGHTA, FQGNSA. Trimming took 2 bases from V and 3 from J, leaving 4 bases between them. CDR3 sequence: CASSLRHTEAFF. CDR3 DNA sequence: TGTGCCAGCAGCTTACGACACACTGAAGCTTTCTTT.